A single sample is the source of the 30 T cell receptor beta chains below, sequenced in a study of Graves' ophthalmopathy and Graves' hyperthyroidism. RNA transcripts served as template for amplifying TCR beta CDR3 sequences. First-round RT-PCR employed HTBI primers, with a second-round multiplex PCR after it. TCRdb reprocessed the multiplex PCR reads via MiXCR and lists one record per CDR3 protein. Of approximately 1.2 million distinct CDR3 sequences in the sample, about two fifths were seen once. Sequencing was done on a sample of peripheral blood or thyroid tissue (not recorded which). The receptors come from an adult man with Graves' hyperthyroidism.

This clonotype was recorded many times. The gene calls are TRBV5-1 and TRBJ1-1; D gene uncertain. Germline V gene lookup returns CDR1 SGHRS and CDR2 YFSETQ. Trimming took 1 base from V and 2 from J, leaving 9 bases between them. This CDR3 is built from 14 residues. As DNA, the CDR3 is TGCGCCAGCAGCTTGAATGTCGGTAACACTGAAGCTTTCTTT. This codes for CASSLNVGNTEAFF.

Comments on this clonotype: A much larger clonotype is one base distant, so this may be a read error. The V and J genes are TRBV10-3 and TRBJ1-3; D not resolved. The length of the CDR3 is 15 residues. Germline-derived CDR1 and CDR2 are ENHRY and SYGVKD. CDR3 bases: TGTACCATCAGTGAGTCCTTCGGGGATAGAAACACCATATATTTT. Protein: CTISESFGDRNTIYF.

This clonotype was counted only a few times. A read error likely explains this, since a far larger clone differs by one base. This sequence joins TRBV5-1 and TRBJ1-1; a possible D gene is TRBD1 (5 bases). CDR3 length equals 14 residues. Germline V CDR1 and CDR2: SGHRS, YFSETQ. The CDR3 spells CASSFGGMNTKAFF. The CDR3, as DNA: TGCGCCAGCAGCTTCGGGGGAATGAACACTAAAGCTTTCTTT. Using reference TRBV5-1 and TRBJ1-1 for the parts outside the CDR3, the full variable domain is KAGVTQTPRYLIKTRGQQVTLSCSPISGHRSVSWYQQTPGQGLQFLFEYFSETQRNKGNFPGRFSGRQFSNSRSEMNVSTLELGDSALYLCASSFGGMNTKAFFGQGTRLTVV.

This sequence joins TRBV2 and TRBJ1-5; no firm D call. V was cut by 6 bases and J by 11 bases, with 17 bases left in between. Germline V gene lookup returns CDR1 SNHLY and CDR2 FYNNEI. This CDR3 contains 13 residues. CDR3 region: CASRLAGEETQHF. The CDR3 DNA sequence: TGTGCCAGCAGACTAGCGGGTGAAGAGACCCAGCATTTT. The full variable domain, its missing parts supplied by reference TRBV2 and TRBJ1-5, is EPEVTQTPSHQVTQMGQEVILRCVPISNHLYFYWYRQILGQKVEFLVSFYNNEISEKSEIFDDQFSVERPDGSNFTLKIRSTKLEDSAMYFCASRLAGEETQHFGDGTRLSIL.

In this sample, this clonotype turned up many times. The rearrangement links TRBV12-3 or TRBV12-4 to TRBJ1-6; D is possibly TRBD1 (6 bases). Trimming took off 1 base at V and 6 bases at J, with 13 bases between the two ends. The CDR3 has 16 residues. As DNA, the CDR3 is TGTGCCAGCAGTTTAGAATGGGGCAGGGGTAATTCACCCCTCCACTTT. Translating it yields CASSLEWGRGNSPLHF.

The chain couples TRBV7-2 to TRBJ2-5; D is uncertain. The CDR3 consists of 16 residues. Trimming cost V 6 bases and J 5 bases, with 22 bases left between them. Germline CDR1 is SGHTA and CDR2 is FQGNSA. The CDR3 bases are TGTGCCAGCAGTTCCCCCCCCCGACCGACCGTGGAGACCCAGTACTTC. As protein: CASSSPPRPTVETQYF.

This clonotype was seen repeatedly, ten times or more. The V gene is TRBV12-3 or TRBV12-4, the J gene TRBJ2-5; D ambiguous. This CDR3 spans 14 amino acids. Trimming removed 3 bases from V and 0 bases from J, with 8 bases in between. The CDR3 DNA is TGTGCCAGCAGTTTGCTTTGGGACCAAGAGACCCAGTACTTC. It encodes CASSLLWDQETQYF.

This clonotype was observed at least ten times. This chain links TRBV7-8 with TRBJ1-1; D gene ambiguous. CDR1 is SGHVS, CDR2 FQNEAQ, per germline. The germline V and J ends were trimmed by 3 bases and 3 bases, with 5 bases remaining between them. The CDR3 consists of 12 residues. This CDR3 reads CASSFQYTEAFF. CDR3 DNA sequence: TGTGCCAGCAGCTTTCAGTACACTGAAGCTTTCTTT.

This clonotype was seen repeatedly, ten times or more. This chain uses TRBV19 with TRBJ1-1, with D uncertain. This CDR3 region has 12 residues. Germline V lookup: CDR1 LNHDA, CDR2 SQIVND (reference sequence). V was pared by 4 bases and J by 7 bases, with 10 bases between. In DNA, the CDR3 is TGTGCCAGTAGTAATCCAGGACTTGAAGCTTTCTTT. Translating gives CASSNPGLEAFF.

This clonotype was seen a single time. A much larger clone sits a single nucleotide away, making a read error possible. The rearrangement links TRBV20-1 to TRBJ2-7, with TRBD1 matching 7 bases. The CDR3 totals 13 residues. V was pared by 6 bases and J by 4 bases, with 9 bases of the junction left unmatched. From germline, CDR1 is DFQATT and CDR2 SNEGSKA (reference sequence). For the CDR3, the DNA is TGCAGTGCGCTGGGACAGCAGTCTTACGAGCAGTACTTC. It translates to CSALGQQSYEQYF.

This clonotype was picked up a small number of times. This chain links TRBV5-1 with TRBJ1-1; D unresolved. The CDR3 loop spans 15 amino acids. The V gene lost 7 bases and the J gene lost 1 base, with 17 bases spanning the gap. In germline, CDR1 is SGHRS, CDR2 YFSETQ. The CDR3 nucleotides are TGCGCCAGCGCTCAGCCCATGGCAGGGAACACTGAAGCTTTCTTT. It specifies CASAQPMAGNTEAFF.

In this sample, this clonotype turned up many times. The chain links TRBV24-1 to TRBJ2-7, with 7 bases aligning to TRBD1. The CDR3 consists of 15 residues. Germline CDR1 is KGHDR and CDR2 is SFDVKD. V dropped 4 bases and J dropped 2; count of bases not matched to a gene: 7. For the CDR3, the DNA is TGTGCCACCAGTGACCCGACAGGGAGCCCCTACGAGCAGTACTTC. Amino acid sequence: CATSDPTGSPYEQYF.

Points on this clonotype: One base away lies a much larger clone, so this may be a sequencing read error. The chain combines TRBV7-2 with TRBJ1-4; no clear D gene. This CDR3 spans 14 amino acids. Germline V gene lookup returns CDR1 SGHTA and CDR2 FQGNSA. The CDR3 DNA reads as TGTGCCAGCAGCTTAGTGGGAAATAATGAAAAACCGTTTTTT. Its protein product is CASSLVGNNEKPFF.

The gene calls are TRBV2 and TRBJ2-7, with D perhaps matching TRBD2 (5 bases). Looked up from germline, CDR1 is SNHLY and CDR2 is FYNNEI. The CDR3 is 15 amino acids. Between the trimmed V and J ends, which lost 4 bases and 3 bases, there was a span of 16 bases. As DNA, the CDR3 is TGTGCCAGCAGTGTTTCAGGTGTGGCGGGCTACGAGCAGTACTTC. Protein: CASSVSGVAGYEQYF.

The V gene is TRBV6-5, the J gene TRBJ2-2; D might be TRBD2 (7 bases). Germline V gene lookup returns CDR1 MNHEY and CDR2 SVGAGI. V was pared by 6 bases and J by 4 bases, with 18 bases between. The CDR3 is 16 amino acids. The CDR3 coding sequence is TGTGCCAGCAGCCGTGGGAGGGGGGCGGGCACCGGGGAGCTGTTTTTT. It specifies CASSRGRGAGTGELFF.

The rearrangement joins TRBV9 to TRBJ1-1; no clear D. From germline, CDR1 is SGDLS and CDR2 YYNGEE. This CDR3 has 14 residues. Trimming took 4 bases from V and 1 from J, leaving 11 bases between them. For the CDR3, the DNA is TGTGCCAGCAGCCCCCGACTTCGGAACACTGAAGCTTTCTTT. This encodes CASSPRLRNTEAFF.

This chain links TRBV10-3 with TRBJ2-7; 11 bases fit TRBD2. V shed 6 bases, J shed 1 base, and the junction held 5 bases outside the gene matches. The CDR3 is 15 residues long. Germline loops: CDR1 ENHRY, CDR2 SYGVKD. This chain's CDR3 is CAISRGLAASYEQYF. The CDR3 coding sequence is TGTGCCATCAGCAGGGGACTAGCGGCTTCCTACGAGCAGTACTTC.

The CDR3 spells CASSPEGQPQHF. CDR3 nucleotides: TGCGCCAGCAGCCCGGAGGGGCAGCCCCAGCATTTT. The genes are TRBV5-1 and TRBJ1-5; D might be TRBD1 (5 bases). Between the trimmed V and J ends, which lost 4 bases and 7 bases, there was a span of 9 bases. This CDR3 comprises 12 residues. From germline, CDR1 is SGHRS and CDR2 YFSETQ. Full variable domain (remainder filled in from reference TRBV5-1 and TRBJ1-5): KAGVTQTPRYLIKTRGQQVTLSCSPISGHRSVSWYQQTPGQGLQFLFEYFSETQRNKGNFPGRFSGRQFSNSRSEMNVSTLELGDSALYLCASSPEGQPQHFGDGTRLSIL.

Of note for this clonotype: A single base separates this from a much larger clone, so it may be a read error. The CDR3 DNA reads as TGTGCCAGCAGCTACTGGCCGAACACTGAAGCTTTCTTT. As protein: CASSYWPNTEAFF. The chain joins TRBV6-2 or TRBV6-3 to TRBJ1-1, with D uncertain. Germline assignment: CDR1 MNHEY and CDR2 SVGEGT. The length of the CDR3 is 13 residues.

The table lists this clonotype with many counts. This chain joins TRBV7-8 and TRBJ1-2; D not resolved. The CDR3 sequence is 13 residues long. The V end was cut by 6 bases, the J end by 5 bases, with 13 bases between. The germline V gene encodes CDR1 SGHVS and CDR2 FQNEAQ. The CDR3 DNA reads TGTGCCAGCAGAGCGGATGGCGGATATGGCTACACCTTC. It codes for CASRADGGYGYTF.

This clonotype was observed at least ten times. The chain combines TRBV29-1 with TRBJ2-2; tentative D call: TRBD2 (6 bases). V was trimmed by 3 bases and J by 6 bases, leaving 14 bases between them. This CDR3 spans 14 amino acids. CDR1 and CDR2 from the germline V gene are SQVTM and ANQGSEA. CDR3 amino acids: CSVEGRKGAGELFF. CDR3 DNA sequence: TGCAGCGTTGAGGGGAGGAAGGGCGCCGGGGAGCTGTTTTTT.

This clonotype appeared many times. The rearrangement links TRBV9 to TRBJ1-2, with D hard to call. The V end was cut by 3 bases, the J end by 4 bases, with 13 bases between. Germline V gene data show CDR1 as SGDLS and CDR2 as YYNGEE. The CDR3 loop spans 14 amino acids. CDR3 bases: TGTGCCAGCAGCGCAAATGAACAGTTCTATGGCTACACCTTC. As protein: CASSANEQFYGYTF.

In regard to this clonotype: Compared with germline, one end of the junction differs, possibly owing to a read error. The chain joins TRBV6-6 to TRBJ2-5; unclear D gene. This CDR3 region has 13 residues. In germline, CDR1 is MNHNY, CDR2 SVGAGI (reference sequence). CDR3 sequence reads: CASSLVGQDTQYF. CDR3 coding DNA: TGTGCCAGCAGTTTGGTAGGGCAAGATACCCAGTACTTC.

This clonotype was found many times. This chain uses TRBV10-3 with TRBJ2-7; 8 bases agree with TRBD1. Germline trimming cut 8 bases from V and 0 bases from J; bases unmatched to any gene: 9. Germline V lookup: CDR1 ENHRY, CDR2 SYGVKD. The CDR3 consists of 15 residues. CDR3 residues: CAIGPGGEGSYEQYF. The CDR3 DNA reads TGTGCCATCGGACCAGGGGGCGAGGGCTCCTACGAGCAGTACTTC.

The chain combines TRBV10-2 with TRBJ1-1, with D possibly matching TRBD1 (5 bases). Germline-derived CDR1 and CDR2 are WSHSY and SAAADI. The CDR3 extends over 13 amino acids. Deletions cut 8 bases from V and 0 bases from J, with 10 bases between. This CDR3 is CASRDGMNTEAFF. In nucleotides, the CDR3 is TGCGCCAGCCGGGACGGCATGAACACTGAAGCTTTCTTT.

The sample holds a few counts of this clonotype. V usage is TRBV4-2 and J usage is TRBJ2-3; D may correspond to TRBD1 or TRBD2 (5 bases each). The CDR3 totals 15 residues. The germline gives CDR1 LGHNA, CDR2 YNFKEQ. Trimming cost V 1 base and J 2 bases, with 10 bases left between them. CDR3 nucleotide sequence: TGTGCCAGCAGCCAAGCGGTGGGGACCACAGATACGCAGTATTTT. This gives the protein CASSQAVGTTDTQYF.

Ten or more counts support this clonotype. The V gene is TRBV15, the J gene TRBJ1-2, with TRBD1 matching over 11 bases. V lost 2 bases, J lost 7 bases, and 3 bases stayed unmatched. The CDR3 spans 14 residues. Per the germline V gene, CDR1 is LNHNV and CDR2 is YYDKDF (reference sequence). Written as DNA, the CDR3 is TGTGCCACCAGCAGATTTGGGACAGGGGGTGGCTACACCTTC. It is translated as CATSRFGTGGGYTF.

This clonotype was counted ten times or more. This chain connects TRBV4-3 to TRBJ2-7; 10 bases align to TRBD1. The CDR3 is 16 residues long. V dropped 0 bases and J dropped 6; count of bases not matched to a gene: 8. Germline CDR1 and CDR2: LGHNA and YSLEER. Here the CDR3 DNA reads TGCGCCAGCAGCCAAGAGACAGGGGGCGCTTTCGGCGAGCAGTACTTC. This sequence encodes CASSQETGGAFGEQYF.

The V gene is TRBV12-3 or TRBV12-4, the J gene TRBJ1-3; weak D call: TRBD1 (5 bases). Trimming removed 6 bases from V and 8 bases from J, with 14 bases in between. The CDR3 extends over 13 amino acids. In DNA form, the CDR3 reads TGTGCCAGCAGCCTGGGGGAGGCGTACACCATATATTTT. It codes for CASSLGEAYTIYF.

This clonotype was seen at least ten times. The chain employs TRBV24-1 and TRBJ1-5; 10 bases fit TRBD1. Looked up from germline, CDR1 is KGHDR and CDR2 is SFDVKD. The trim removed 3 bases at V and 6 bases at J, leaving 7 bases unmatched. The CDR3 loop spans 16 amino acids. The CDR3 loop reads CATSDRGQGLGQPQHF. CDR3 DNA: TGTGCCACCAGTGATCGGGGACAGGGGTTAGGTCAGCCCCAGCATTTT.